Each of the 14 T cell receptor beta chains below was sequenced from the same sample in a study of tumor and adjacent non-tumor tissue in lung cancer. No cell sorting was done before RNA was extracted from the tissue. TCRbeta libraries were built with three rounds of nested PCR, modified from ARM-PCR. Each CDR3 protein is one row after TCRdb ran MiXCR on the multiplex PCR reads. The table records approximately 150,000 distinct CDR3 sequences, around two thirds of them present only once. Specimen: lung tumor tissue. These receptors were taken from a man aged 60 to 75 with small cell lung cancer.

For this clonotype: An end of the junction does not agree with germline; a read error may underlie this. V gene TRBV6-6 combines with J gene TRBJ1-5; 7 positions match TRBD1. Germline V gene data show CDR1 as MNHNY and CDR2 as SVGAGI (reference sequence). The CDR3 has 13 amino acids. The CDR3, as DNA: TGCGCCAACACCATGACAGGGTTTCAGCCCCAGCATTTT. Translation: CANTMTGFQPQHF.

For this clonotype: It is likely a read error, because the conserved phenylalanine at the end of the CDR3 is missing. The J gene is TRBJ1-3, the V gene TRBV11-2; tentatively, D is TRBD1 (5 bases). The germline gives CDR1 SGHAT, CDR2 FQNNGV. This CDR3 spans 14 amino acids. Deletions cut 5 bases from V and 2 bases from J, with 10 bases between. As DNA, the CDR3 is TGTGCCAGCAGCACAAACAGGCCTGGAAACACCATATATTCT. It is translated as CASSTNRPGNTIYS.

On this clonotype: An end of the junction does not agree with germline; a read error may underlie this. V is TRBV12-3 or TRBV12-4 and J is TRBJ1-1; 8 bases are a match to TRBD1. This CDR3 has 12 amino acids. The CDR3 bases are TGTGCCATCAGTTGGGACAGGTGGAGGGCTTTCTTT. It translates to CAISWDRWRAFF.

A word on this clonotype: The conserved phenylalanine or tryptophan is not found at the CDR3 terminus, so this likely reflects a read error. This rearrangement joins TRBV11-1 to TRBJ1-1, with 8 bases fitting TRBD1. Germline lookup yields CDR1 SGHAT and CDR2 FQDESV (reference sequence). The CDR3 length is 17 residues. The CDR3 reads CAGSRDPGQEKNTEAFL. For the CDR3, the DNA is TGTGCCGGCAGCCGCGACCCGGGACAGGAAAAAAACACTGAAGCTTTCTTA.

As to this clonotype: This may come from a read error, since a much larger clone is one base off. The chain employs TRBV6-5 and TRBJ2-1; no clear D gene. In germline, CDR1 is MNHEY, CDR2 SVGAGI. The CDR3 has 14 amino acids. CDR3 DNA sequence: TGTGCCAGCAGATACTCGGGTTTCAGGAATGAGCAGTTCTTC. Protein product: CASRYSGFRNEQFF.

The chain uses TRBV12-3 or TRBV12-4 and TRBJ1-1, with D possibly matching TRBD1 (6 bases). The CDR3 is made up of 15 amino acids. The V gene lost 0 bases and the J gene lost 5 bases, with 13 bases spanning the gap. In nucleotides, the CDR3 is TGTGCCAGCAGTTTAGCTTGGGGGCGCAGAACTGAAGCTTTCTTT. Residues: CASSLAWGRRTEAFF.

On this clonotype: A read error may produce the germline difference seen at one junction end. The chain uses TRBV5-1 and TRBJ2-3, with 8 positions matching TRBD1. The CDR3 has 14 residues. The germline CDR1 and CDR2 sequences are SGHRS and YFSETQ. The CDR3 protein is CASSPGQGVDTQNF. CDR3 nucleotide sequence: TGCGCCAGCAGCCCAGGACAGGGTGTAGATACGCAGAATTTT.

As concerns this clonotype: An end of the junction does not agree with germline; a read error may underlie this. The rearrangement joins TRBV11-2 to TRBJ2-3, with unresolved D. The CDR3 covers 14 residues. CDR1 and CDR2 from the germline V gene are SGHAT and FQNNGV. The CDR3 loop is CSSSLTGETYTQYF. The DNA for the CDR3 is TGTTCCAGCAGCTTAACGGGTGAAACATATACGCAGTATTTT.

A remark on this clonotype: Since no conserved phenylalanine or tryptophan closes the CDR3, a read error is the likely cause. This rearrangement joins TRBV20-1 to TRBJ2-3, with TRBD1 matching over 7 bases. The CDR3 runs to 14 residues. Unmatched junction bases numbered 4, after V lost 0 bases and J lost 4 bases. Germline V lookup: CDR1 DFQATT, CDR2 SNEGSKA (reference sequence). The CDR3 DNA follows: TGCAGTGCTAGAGATCGAGGGGGCTCAGATACGCAGTATCTT. Its protein product is CSARDRGGSDTQYL.

The V gene is TRBV4-1, the J gene TRBJ2-3; perhaps D is TRBD1 or TRBD2 (5 bases each). The CDR3 is 15 residues long. The ends were cut back, 4 bases at V and 5 bases at J, with 16 bases in the middle. Germline V lookup: CDR1 MGHRA, CDR2 YSYEKL. The CDR3 DNA reads as TGCGCCAGCAGCCTCGGGGACCCTTGGGGAGATACGCAGTATTTT. It is translated as CASSLGDPWGDTQYF.

About this clonotype itself: A much larger clonotype is one base distant, so this may be a read error. The J gene is TRBJ2-7, the V gene TRBV4-1; possible D gene TRBD2, 6 bases. This CDR3 spans 15 amino acids. Per the germline V gene, CDR1 is MGHRA and CDR2 is YSYEKL. CDR3 protein: CASSQFSTGVGEQHF. The CDR3 DNA follows: TGCGCCAGCAGCCAATTTAGTACGGGAGTGGGCGAGCAGCACTTC.

The sample holds a few counts of this clonotype. CDR3 sequence: CSARASDRGWEQFF. The CDR3 coding sequence is TGCAGTGCTAGAGCGTCGGACAGGGGGTGGGAGCAGTTCTTC. The chain carries TRBV20-1 and TRBJ2-1, with 10 bases fitting TRBD1. Germline V gene lookup returns CDR1 DFQATT and CDR2 SNEGSKA (reference sequence). The CDR3 has 14 residues. V lost 1 base and J lost 10; bases outside the gene matches: 7.

Points on this clonotype: A much more abundant neighbour one base away suggests this may be a read error. The J gene is TRBJ2-5, the V gene TRBV20-1; TRBD1 might be the D (6 bases). The germline CDR1 and CDR2 sequences are DFQATT and SNEGSKA (reference sequence). This CDR3 spans 13 amino acids. With 6 bases removed from V and 1 base from J, the gap between germline ends came to 12 bases. CDR3 region: CSAPYRVQETQYF. The CDR3 coding sequence is TGCAGTGCGCCATACAGGGTCCAAGAGACCCAGTACTTC.

As to this clonotype: The junction departs from the called germline gene at one end, perhaps through a read error. V and J are TRBV5-4 and TRBJ2-1; D is ambiguous. This CDR3 is built from 14 residues. Germline CDR1 is SGHNT and CDR2 is YYREEE (reference sequence). The CDR3 region is CASSLSRGYNEQLF. The CDR3 DNA follows: TGTGCCAGCAGCTTGAGCCGCGGCTACAATGAGCAGCTCTTC.